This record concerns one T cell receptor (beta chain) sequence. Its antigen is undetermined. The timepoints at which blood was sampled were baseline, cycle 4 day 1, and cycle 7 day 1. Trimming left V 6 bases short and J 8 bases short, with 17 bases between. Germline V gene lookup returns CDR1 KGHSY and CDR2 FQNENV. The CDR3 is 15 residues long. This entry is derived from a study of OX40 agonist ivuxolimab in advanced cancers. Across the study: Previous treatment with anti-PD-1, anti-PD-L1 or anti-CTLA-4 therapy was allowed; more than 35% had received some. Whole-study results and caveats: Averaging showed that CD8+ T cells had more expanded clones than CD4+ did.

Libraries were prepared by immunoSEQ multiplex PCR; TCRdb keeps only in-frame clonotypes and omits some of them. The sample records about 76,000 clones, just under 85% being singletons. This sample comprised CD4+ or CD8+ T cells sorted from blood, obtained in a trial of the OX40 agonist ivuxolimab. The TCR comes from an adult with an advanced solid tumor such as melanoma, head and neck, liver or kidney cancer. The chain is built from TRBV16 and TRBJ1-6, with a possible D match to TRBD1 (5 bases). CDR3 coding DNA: TGTGCCAGCAGTCAGAGGGGTATTGGGGATTCACCCCTCCACTTT. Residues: CASSQRGIGDSPLHF.